Listed below are T cell receptor beta chains from one sample, sequenced in a study of cytomegalovirus exposure and HLA in healthy donors. TCRdb's copy holds only in-frame clones and misses some; the assay was immunoSEQ multiplex PCR. The table shows around 140,000 clones, with roughly 74% occurring only once. Material: PBMCs. Receptor source: a young woman in good health and CMV-seropositive. Both conserved end residues are part of each CDR3. D genes are given only for firm matches. For some rows the clone size is stated as once, few or many, or as a class when expanded; others skip it.

-	TRBD2	TRBV19	TRBJ2-3	CASRLSRLATDTQYF	TGTGCCAGCCGTCTATCTCGACTAGCTACAGATACGCAGTATTTT
few	TRBD1	TRBV5-4	TRBJ1-4	CASSPSTDRVREKLFF	TGTGCCAGCAGCCCCTCCACCGACAGGGTCAGGGAAAAACTGTTTTTT
-	TRBD2	TRBV19	TRBJ2-7	CASSPLVLAGGRFGAYEQYF	TGTGCCAGTAGTCCATTAGTACTAGCGGGGGGCCGCTTTGGGGCCTACGAGCAGTACTTC
-	-	TRBV5-4	TRBJ2-2	CASSRASSPGELFF	TGTGCCAGCAGCCGTGCGTCTAGCCCCGGGGAGCTGTTTTTT
-	-	TRBV6-1	TRBJ2-6	CASSEWGHNYSGANVLTF	TGTGCCAGCAGTGAATGGGGACACAATTACTCTGGGGCCAACGTCCTGACTTTC
-	-	TRBV11-2	TRBJ1-4	CASSQRGVGALNEKLFF	TGTGCCAGCAGCCAACGGGGGGTTGGGGCCCTCAATGAAAAACTGTTTTTT
-	-	TRBV5-1	TRBJ1-1	CASSLVAVGSEAFF	TGCGCCAGCAGCTTGGTAGCCGTCGGATCTGAAGCTTTCTTT
-	TRBD2	TRBV7-2	TRBJ2-7	CASSAGLAGVDEQYF	TGTGCCAGCAGCGCGGGACTAGCGGGGGTTGACGAGCAGTACTTC
-	-	TRBV19	TRBJ1-2	CASRQSYGYTF	TGTGCCAGCAGACAGTCGTATGGCTACACCTTC
-	TRBD1	TRBV5-6	TRBJ2-7	CASSSPYTRQGGYEQYF	TGTGCCAGCAGCTCACCTTATACCAGACAGGGTGGCTACGAGCAGTACTTC
-	TRBD2	TRBV7-6	TRBJ2-1	CASSPELAGVYNEQFF	TGTGCCAGCAGCCCGGAGCTAGCGGGGGTCTACAATGAGCAGTTCTTC
once	-	TRBV11-2	TRBJ2-5	CASSLVTGEVAQYF	TGTGCCAGCAGCTTAGTAACAGGGGAGGTCGCGCAGTACTTC
-	-	TRBV25-1	TRBJ2-7	CASSEVKQVYEQYF	TGTGCCAGCAGTGAAGTCAAACAAGTCTACGAGCAGTACTTC
-	TRBD1	TRBV19	TRBJ2-2	CASSIDRGWTGELFF	TGTGCCAGTAGTATAGACAGGGGGTGGACCGGGGAGCTGTTTTTT
-	-	TRBV19	TRBJ1-5	CASSMTGHPLNQPQHF	TGTGCCAGTAGTATGACAGGACACCCCCTCAATCAGCCCCAGCATTTT
-	TRBD1	TRBV4-3	TRBJ1-3	CASSQDRTGNTIYF	TGCGCCAGCAGCCAGGACAGGACTGGAAACACCATATATTTT
-	-	TRBV6-5	TRBJ1-1	CASREGQRWTEAFF	TGTGCCAGCAGGGAAGGGCAGCGGTGGACTGAAGCTTTCTTT
-	-	TRBV28	TRBJ2-7	CASSSSRALLTYEQYF	TGTGCCAGCAGTAGTAGCAGGGCCCTCTTAACCTACGAGCAGTACTTC
-	TRBD1	TRBV6-5	TRBJ2-5	CASSWDRGYQETQYF	TGTGCCAGCAGCTGGGACAGGGGGTACCAAGAGACCCAGTACTTC
-	-	TRBV21-1	TRBJ2-3	CASSTVCASTDTQYF	TGTGCCAGCAGCACGGTCTGCGCTAGCACAGATACGCAGTATTTT
-	-	TRBV19	TRBJ1-6	CASSRQARNSPLHF	TGTGCCAGTAGTAGACAGGCTCGTAATTCACCCCTCCACTTT
once	-	TRBV9	TRBJ2-5	CASSPGTSGTQYF	TGTGCCAGCAGCCCAGGGACATCCGGGACCCAGTACTTC
once	-	TRBV19	TRBJ1-2	CASSIDQTGYDGYTF	TGTGCCAGTAGTATAGACCAGACAGGTTATGATGGCTACACCTTC
-	-	TRBV4-3	TRBJ1-4	CASSQDPTGSNEKLFF	TGCGCCAGCAGCCAAGATCCCACAGGGTCTAATGAAAAACTGTTTTTT
-	-	TRBV7-6	TRBJ1-1	CASSFSGSQTSMNTEAFF	TGTGCCAGCAGCTTTAGCGGATCACAGACAAGTATGAACACTGAAGCTTTCTTT
-	-	TRBV2	TRBJ2-3	CASRKGLTDTQYF	TGTGCCAGCAGAAAAGGACTTACAGATACGCAGTATTTT
-	-	TRBV10-3	TRBJ2-1	CATGVGNEQFF	TGTGCCACCGGGGTTGGCAATGAGCAGTTCTTC
few	TRBD1	TRBV6-5	TRBJ1-6	CASSYAGGTANSPLHF	TGTGCCAGCAGTTACGCGGGAGGGACAGCGAATTCACCCCTCCACTTT
-	TRBD2	TRBV12-5	TRBJ2-3	CASGPQLAGVGTDTQYF	TGTGCTAGTGGTCCACAATTGGCGGGGGTGGGCACAGATACGCAGTATTTT
few	TRBD1	TRBV19	TRBJ1-2	CASNHRLRQGGVDYTF	TGTGCCAGTAACCACCGCCTGCGACAGGGGGGAGTAGATTACACCTTC
-	-	TRBV5-5	TRBJ2-7	CASSPRRGSSYEQYF	TGTGCCAGCAGCCCCCGCCGCGGGTCGAGTTACGAGCAGTACTTC
-	TRBD1	TRBV5-1	TRBJ1-1	CASSPTGYMNTEAFF	TGCGCCAGCAGCCCGACAGGGTACATGAACACTGAAGCTTTCTTT
-	TRBD1	TRBV25-1	TRBJ1-2	CASVRQGTYGYTF	TGTGCCAGCGTCAGACAGGGTACCTATGGCTACACCTTC
-	TRBD1	TRBV19	TRBJ1-2	CASSEGANYGYTF	TGTGCCAGTAGTGAGGGGGCAAACTATGGCTACACCTTC
-	TRBD1	TRBV7-9	TRBJ2-7	CASSLGGQGYYEQYF	TGTGCCAGCAGCCTGGGGGGACAGGGCTATTACGAGCAGTACTTC
-	TRBD1	TRBV9	TRBJ1-2	CASSVGTGVFGYTF	TGTGCCAGCAGCGTAGGGACAGGGGTTTTTGGCTACACCTTC
-	TRBD1	TRBV9	TRBJ1-1	CACSRDRGNSGTEAFF	TGTGCCTGCAGCAGGGACAGGGGAAATTCGGGGACTGAAGCTTTCTTT
-	-	TRBV6-1	TRBJ2-3	CASSAVDTQYF	TGTGCCAGCAGTGCGGTGGATACGCAGTATTTT
-	TRBD2	TRBV7-2	TRBJ2-1	CASSPQRTSGGYNEQFF	TGTGCCAGCAGCCCTCAGCGGACTAGCGGGGGGTACAATGAGCAGTTCTTC
-	TRBD1	TRBV5-5	TRBJ1-5	CASSPQGAGVVSNQPQHF	TGTGCCAGCAGCCCACAGGGGGCTGGGGTAGTCAGCAATCAGCCCCAGCATTTT
-	TRBD1	TRBV7-9	TRBJ1-4	CASSTYRGRDEKLFF	TGTGCCAGCAGCACTTACAGGGGAAGGGATGAAAAACTGTTTTTT
-	-	TRBV5-4	TRBJ2-7	CASSLVQGPSYEQYF	TGTGCCAGCAGCTTGGTCCAGGGTCCCTCCTACGAGCAGTACTTC
-	TRBD1	TRBV9	TRBJ2-5	CASSPGQGGVQTQYF	TGTGCCAGCAGCCCAGGACAGGGTGGTGTGCAGACCCAGTACTTC
-	-	TRBV7-6	TRBJ2-1	CASSSFAGERYNEQFF	TGTGCCAGCAGCTCCTTCGCAGGGGAAAGGTACAATGAGCAGTTCTTC
-	-	TRBV5-4	TRBJ1-3	CASSLSGRQGISGNTIYF	TGTGCCAGCAGCTTATCCGGGCGGCAGGGTATCTCTGGAAACACCATATATTTT
-	-	TRBV19	TRBJ2-5	CASSIGGAGAQETQYF	TGTGCCAGTAGTATAGGCGGGGCAGGCGCACAAGAGACCCAGTACTTC
-	TRBD2	TRBV11-2	TRBJ2-7	CASSTPGGGPQYF	TGTGCCAGCAGCACCCCGGGGGGGGGACCGCAGTACTTC
-	TRBD1	TRBV18	TRBJ1-1	CASTRQGMNTEAFF	TGTGCCAGTACCCGACAGGGGATGAACACTGAAGCTTTCTTT